The T cell receptor (beta chain) under discussion was sequenced for a study of T cells in localized non-small cell lung cancer. As regards this clone: No antigen is known for it.

Overall study results and limits: Heterogeneity stays possible, as sequencing covered only one tumor region.

Sequencing was performed with immunoSEQ multiplex PCR; in TCRdb, only in-frame clones are kept and a portion is missing. The sample yields roughly 13,000 clones, 86% seen once. Germline V gene lookup returns CDR1 SGHAT and CDR2 FQNNGV. The CDR3 has 12 residues. Trimming removed 5 bases from V and 1 base from J, with 2 bases in between. The starting material was peripheral blood, obtained before any cancer treatment. This sequence was found in a male donor at least 60 years old with stage III lung adenocarcinoma. This rearrangement joins TRBV11-2 to TRBJ2-2; D gene ambiguous. In nucleotides, the CDR3 is TGTGCCAGCAGCCGGAACACCGGGGAGCTGTTTTTT. This codes for CASSRNTGELFF.